This is a list of T cell receptor beta chains from one sample in a study of T cells in Graves' hyperthyroidism and ophthalmopathy. TCRdb re-called the multiplex PCR reads through MiXCR, storing one row per CDR3 protein. In the table there are about 620,000 distinct CDR3 sequences, around 15% of which are singletons. The sample taken for sequencing was blood. All receptors derive from a woman aged 30 to 39 with Graves' hyperthyroidism. CDR3s include the opening cysteine and the closing phenylalanine or tryptophan. D genes are given only for firm matches. Where a row states a size, it is once, few, many or the class of an expanded clone; other rows omit it.

D gene | J gene | V gene | clone size | CDR3 protein | CDR3 DNA
- | TRBJ2-1 | TRBV5-1 | many | CASSLQGDPYNEQFF | TGCGCCAGCAGCTTACAGGGTGACCCTTACAATGAGCAGTTCTTC
TRBD1 | TRBJ2-4 | TRBV13 | many | CASRPDNRGIQYF | TGTGCCAGCAGGCCCGACAACAGGGGCATTCAGTACTTC
TRBD2 | TRBJ2-7 | TRBV27 | - | CASSLWGREGSYEQYF | TGTGCCAGCAGTTTATGGGGGCGGGAGGGCTCCTACGAGCAGTACTTC
- | TRBJ1-2 | TRBV9 | - | CASSVETGDLYGYTF | TGTGCCAGCAGCGTAGAGACAGGCGACCTCTATGGCTACACCTTC
TRBD2 | TRBJ2-3 | TRBV6-1 | few | CATGLVFSDTQYF | TGTGCCACCGGACTAGTTTTTTCAGATACGCAGTATTTT
- | TRBJ1-1 | TRBV12-3/TRBV12-4 | - | CASSLGQLDTEAFF | TGTGCCAGCAGTTTGGGGCAGTTGGACACTGAAGCTTTCTTT
TRBD2 | TRBJ2-3 | TRBV2 | many | CASTTMGRTSGSTDTQYF | TGTGCCAGCACAACAATGGGGAGGACTAGCGGGAGTACAGATACGCAGTATTTT
- | TRBJ1-1 | TRBV7-8 | many | CASSVLTGNTEAFF | TGTGCCAGCAGCGTCCTCACAGGGAACACTGAAGCTTTCTTT
- | TRBJ1-2 | TRBV19 | few | CASKGPGPNYGYTF | TGTGCCAGTAAAGGTCCAGGGCCAAACTATGGCTACACCTTC
TRBD2 | TRBJ2-1 | TRBV5-1 | many | CASSPGLVSYNEQFF | TGTGCCAGCAGTCCGGGACTAGTCTCCTACAATGAGCAGTTCTTC
- | TRBJ2-6 | TRBV30 | - | CAWSKGGAGANVLTF | TGTGCCTGGAGTAAAGGGGGAGCTGGGGCCAACGTCCTGACTTTC
- | TRBJ2-4 | TRBV30 | many | CAWSESSAKNIQYF | TGTGCCTGGAGTGAGTCTTCGGCCAAAAACATTCAGTACTTC
- | TRBJ1-2 | TRBV18 | few | CASSPTEFDGYTF | TGTGCCAGCTCACCAACAGAATTCGATGGCTACACCTTC
TRBD2 | TRBJ2-3 | TRBV2 | - | CASSNPGLTGGVDAQYF | TGTGCCAGCAGCAACCCGGGACTAACGGGAGGTGTAGATGCGCAGTATTTT
- | TRBJ2-1 | TRBV20-1 | - | CSARDVRHYNEQFF | TGCAGTGCTAGAGATGTACGGCACTACAATGAGCAGTTCTTC
TRBD1 | TRBJ1-1 | TRBV20-1 | - | CSATTYSTGIGRNTEAFF | TGCAGTGCGACCACATATTCGACAGGGATCGGACGTAACACTGAAGCTTTCTTT
TRBD2 | TRBJ2-7 | TRBV20-1 | many | CSARGLERGLVAGGYEQYF | TGCAGTGCTAGAGGTTTGGAGAGGGGGCTCGTAGCGGGAGGCTACGAGCAGTACTTC
- | TRBJ2-1 | TRBV29-1 | - | CSVLQVSSYNEQFF | TGCAGCGTGCTACAGGTTAGCTCCTACAATGAGCAGTTCTTC
- | TRBJ1-1 | TRBV18 | many | CASSPRVHAGLTEAFF | TGTGCCAGCTCACCACGTGTTCACGCAGGGCTCACTGAAGCTTTCTTT